The 26 T cell receptor beta chains given below trace back to one sample, sequenced in a study of identical twins. In TCRdb, the 5' RACE reads were re-called with MiXCR into one record per CDR3 protein. The sample consists of 470,000 or so distinct CDR3 sequences, approximately 24% of them appearing once. This sample also appeared in a second study, on T cells expressing NK-cell markers.

Material for sequencing was CD4+ T cells sorted from blood. The receptors here all came from a woman between 18 and 30 years old in good health.

In its sample, this clonotype was seen a few times. The chain links TRBV29-1 to TRBJ1-1; D is unresolved. This CDR3 is 13 amino acids long. Trimming removed 1 base at V and 1 base at J, with 7 bases between. CDR1 and CDR2 from the germline V gene are SQVTM and ANQGSEA. CDR3 nucleotides: TGCAGCGTTGAAGTCTTAAGGAACACTGAAGCTTTCTTT. It codes for CSVEVLRNTEAFF.

The chain couples TRBV7-2 to TRBJ2-3, with TRBD2 matching over 8 bases. Unmatched junction bases numbered 5, after V lost 8 bases and J lost 4 bases. In germline, CDR1 is SGHTA, CDR2 FQGNSA. This CDR3 spans 13 amino acids. Here the CDR3 reads CASSAGAADTQYF. DNA of the CDR3: TGTGCCAGCTCAGCGGGAGCAGCAGATACGCAGTATTTT.

The gene calls are TRBV6-2 or TRBV6-3 and TRBJ2-3; 10 positions agree with TRBD1. The germline gives CDR1 MNHEY, CDR2 SVGEGT. V gave up 4 bases and J gave up 5 bases; unmatched junction bases: 21. The CDR3 covers 20 residues. The CDR3 protein is CASSSPNRYGTGDERDTQYF. CDR3 nucleotides: TGTGCCAGCAGTTCTCCTAACCGTTACGGGACAGGGGATGAGAGAGATACGCAGTATTTT.

The sample holds a few counts of this clonotype. The genes are TRBV6-1 and TRBJ1-1; D remains ambiguous. V was trimmed by 5 bases and J by 1 base, leaving 11 bases between them. This CDR3 has 14 residues. Germline V gene data show CDR1 as MNHNS and CDR2 as SASEGT. CDR3 sequence reads: CASSNAWGNTEAFF. For the CDR3, the DNA is TGTGCCAGCAGTAACGCGTGGGGGAACACTGAAGCTTTCTTT.

This clonotype has more than one count but fewer than ten. CDR3 nucleotide sequence: TGCAGTGCTTCTCGGCCGACAGGGGCTAAGGGCGAGCAGTACTTC. Protein product: CSASRPTGAKGEQYF. The gene calls are TRBV20-1 and TRBJ2-7; 8 nucleotides agree with TRBD1. The CDR3 has 15 residues. J gave up 6 bases and V 5 bases, and 15 bases lay outside the gene matches. Germline CDR1 reads DFQATT; CDR2 reads SNEGSKA (reference sequence).

This clonotype was found many times. The chain has TRBV11-3 and TRBJ2-1, with D uncertain. The CDR3 contains 10 residues. The ends were cut back, 6 bases at V and 15 bases at J, with 12 bases in the middle. Per the germline V gene, CDR1 is SGHNT and CDR2 is YENEEA. CDR3 sequence reads: CASSGPTAFF. In DNA form, the CDR3 reads TGTGCCAGCAGTGGCCCAACGGCGTTCTTC.

V gene TRBV5-1 combines with J gene TRBJ2-7; 11 nucleotides align to TRBD2. The V segment lost 4 bases and the J segment 5 bases; nucleotides outside the gene matches: 11. The CDR3 runs 16 residues. Germline V gives CDR1 SGHRS, CDR2 YFSETQ. In DNA form, the CDR3 reads TGCGCCAGCAGCGCGCAAGGACTAGCGGGTGGAAACGAGCAGTACTTC. Amino acids: CASSAQGLAGGNEQYF.

The rearrangement joins TRBV10-3 to TRBJ2-7, with 11 bases matching TRBD2. Trimming at V came to 6 bases and at J to 3 bases, leaving 7 bases not matched to a gene. Per the germline V gene, CDR1 is ENHRY and CDR2 is SYGVKD. The CDR3 has 15 residues. CDR3 region: CAIRKTTSGIYEQYF. Written as DNA, the CDR3 is TGTGCCATCAGGAAAACGACTAGCGGGATCTACGAGCAGTACTTC.

There are a few counts of this clonotype. The chain recombines TRBV7-3 with TRBJ2-3; 8 bases are shared with TRBD2. Germline trimming cut 5 bases from V and 2 bases from J; bases unmatched to any gene: 6. Germline V gene sequence: CDR1 SGHTA, CDR2 FQGTGA. This CDR3 is 15 amino acids long. CDR3 sequence reads: CASSKLAVHTDTQYF. The CDR3 DNA follows: TGTGCCAGCAGCAAACTAGCGGTTCACACAGATACGCAGTATTTT. Full variable domain (remainder filled in from reference TRBV7-3 and TRBJ2-3): GAGVSQTPSNKVTEKGKYVELRCDPISGHTALYWYRQSLGQGPEFLIYFQGTGAADDSGLPNDRFFAVRPEGSVSTLKIQRTERGDSAVYLCASSKLAVHTDTQYFGPGTRLTVL.

The genes are TRBV10-3 and TRBJ1-1; D gene unclear. The CDR3 sequence is 11 residues long. V lost 8 bases and J 1 base, leaving 5 bases between the germline ends. The germline V gene encodes CDR1 ENHRY and CDR2 SYGVKD. CDR3 sequence reads: CAIQENTEAFF. DNA for the CDR3: TGTGCCATCCAGGAGAACACTGAAGCTTTCTTT.

This clonotype appeared a few times. The rearrangement links TRBV12-3 or TRBV12-4 to TRBJ2-1, with a weak D call TRBD1 (6 bases). V lost 6 bases and J lost 5, with 14 bases in between. CDR3 length: 14 amino acids. CDR3 nucleotides: TGTGCCAGCAGAGATACAGGGCTCCACAATGAGCAGTTCTTC. It yields the protein CASRDTGLHNEQFF.

The chain is built from TRBV18 and TRBJ1-1, with TRBD1 matching over 8 bases. Germline V gene lookup returns CDR1 KGHSH and CDR2 LQKENI. Trimming cost V 7 bases and J 6 bases; bases outside gene matches: 10. The CDR3 is made up of 14 amino acids. The CDR3 protein is CASFLVDRASEAFF. Here the CDR3 DNA reads TGTGCCAGCTTTCTTGTGGACAGGGCCTCTGAAGCTTTCTTT.

This clonotype was counted at least ten times. CDR3 sequence reads: CASSPSTGSMNTEAFF. The CDR3 nucleotides are TGTGCCAGCAGCCCTTCGACAGGGAGCATGAACACTGAAGCTTTCTTT. This sequence joins TRBV4-2 and TRBJ1-1, with 7 nucleotides matching TRBD1. The CDR3 is 16 residues long. Looked up from germline, CDR1 is LGHNA and CDR2 is YNFKEQ. Trimming took 4 bases from V and 0 from J; bases not matched to a gene: 8.

The chain has TRBV20-1 and TRBJ2-3; weak D call: TRBD2 (5 bases). The germline V gene has CDR1 DFQATT and CDR2 SNEGSKA (reference sequence). Trimming removed 2 bases from V and 4 bases from J, with 16 bases in between. The CDR3 sequence is 15 residues long. The CDR3 bases are TGCAGTGCTAGACCCGGAGGAGCGGTAGCAGATACGCAGTATTTT. It yields the protein CSARPGGAVADTQYF.

The DNA for the CDR3 is TGTGCCAGCAGCCAGAGTATGGCACAGGGACAAGAGACCCAGTACTTC. As protein: CASSQSMAQGQETQYF. The chain uses TRBV7-2 and TRBJ2-5, with a tentative D call TRBD1 (6 bases). The V gene's germline CDR1 is SGHTA and CDR2 FQGNSA. CDR3 size: 16 residues. Deletions cut 5 bases from V and 2 bases from J, with 18 bases between.

The rearrangement links TRBV5-6 to TRBJ2-4, with 10 bases aligning to TRBD2. The ends lost 6 bases at V and 11 bases at J; junction bases unmatched: 14. Germline-derived CDR1 and CDR2 are SGHDT and YYEEEE. The CDR3 spans 15 residues. CDR3 DNA sequence: TGTGCCAGCACCAAAACAAGCGGGGGGGCAAGGTTTCAGTACTTC. This encodes CASTKTSGGARFQYF.

The chain has TRBV11-2 and TRBJ2-1; no definite D call. Germline assignment: CDR1 SGHAT and CDR2 FQNNGV. The CDR3 has 14 residues. V was trimmed by 2 bases and J by 4 bases, leaving 9 bases between them. CDR3 sequence: CASSLLAFYNEQFF. The CDR3 region has the DNA TGTGCCAGCAGCTTATTGGCCTTTTACAATGAGCAGTTCTTC.

J is TRBJ1-2 and V is TRBV20-1; TRBD1 matches 10 bases. V trimming: 6 bases; J trimming: 2 bases; junction bases outside the gene matches: 6. Germline CDR1 reads DFQATT; CDR2 reads SNEGSKA (reference sequence). The CDR3 loop spans 14 amino acids. The CDR3 sequence is CSAGQGHSNYGYTF. The CDR3 bases are TGCAGTGCGGGACAGGGGCATTCGAACTATGGCTACACCTTC.

This clonotype was detected only once. The chain links TRBV12-5 to TRBJ2-1, with a tentative D call TRBD1 (6 bases). Germline CDR1 is LGHNT and CDR2 is FRNRAP. The V end lost 3 bases, the J end lost 1 base, and 10 bases lay between the germline ends. The CDR3 has 15 amino acids. The CDR3 loop is CASGFMQGSYNEQFF. In nucleotides, the CDR3 is TGTGCTAGTGGTTTCATGCAGGGGTCCTACAATGAGCAGTTCTTC.

V is TRBV20-1 and J is TRBJ2-1; the D gene is possibly TRBD1 (5 bases). Between the trimmed V and J ends, which lost 0 bases and 6 bases, there was a span of 18 bases. The CDR3 is made up of 16 amino acids. Germline loops: CDR1 DFQATT, CDR2 SNEGSKA (reference sequence). DNA of the CDR3: TGCAGTGCTAGAGATGGGGCGAGGCTACTCCCCAATGAGCAGTTCTTC. It translates to CSARDGARLLPNEQFF.

J is TRBJ2-6 and V is TRBV12-3 or TRBV12-4; D is uncertain. The ends were cut back, 6 bases at V and 6 bases at J, with 3 bases in the middle. CDR3 length: 11 amino acids. CDR3 region: CASRVANVLTF. CDR3 sequence (DNA): TGTGCCAGCAGGGTGGCCAACGTCCTGACTTTC.

The V gene is TRBV5-1, the J gene TRBJ2-7; possibly TRBD2 for D (7 bases). The CDR3 sequence is 15 residues long. Germline CDR1 is SGHRS and CDR2 is YFSETQ. The V gene lost 0 bases and the J gene lost 4 bases, with 14 bases spanning the gap. The CDR3 spells CASSLAGRGAYEQYF. Here the CDR3 DNA reads TGCGCCAGCAGCTTGGCCGGACGGGGGGCTTACGAGCAGTACTTC.

The V and J genes are TRBV12-3 or TRBV12-4 and TRBJ2-1; 13 nucleotides agree with TRBD2. V was clipped by 5 bases and J by 6 bases; unmatched bases: 7. The CDR3 is 16 residues long. The CDR3 loop is CASSPRTSGSVNEQFF. In DNA, the CDR3 is TGTGCCAGCAGTCCTAGGACTAGCGGGAGTGTCAATGAGCAGTTCTTC.

This clonotype was counted ten times or more. The chain recombines TRBV12-3 or TRBV12-4 with TRBJ2-7; 7 bases agree with TRBD2. J lost 3 bases, V lost 7 bases, and 6 bases had no gene match. The CDR3 has 13 amino acids. CDR3 residues: CASTQGGHYEQYF. The CDR3 DNA is TGTGCCAGCACTCAGGGAGGGCACTACGAGCAGTACTTC.

There are a few counts of this clonotype. The chain uses TRBV4-1 and TRBJ1-1; D is unclear. Germline V gene sequence: CDR1 MGHRA, CDR2 YSYEKL. V was cut by 0 bases and J by 11 bases, with 13 bases left in between. This CDR3 spans 13 amino acids. The DNA for the CDR3 is TGCGCCAGCAGCCAAGAACTAAAAAACACGGCTTTCTTT. This sequence encodes CASSQELKNTAFF.

This clonotype showed up just a few times. J is TRBJ1-1 and V is TRBV12-3 or TRBV12-4; TRBD1 is a possible D gene (6 bases). This CDR3 comprises 14 residues. V dropped 2 bases and J dropped 7 bases, with 14 bases sitting between them. The CDR3 nucleotides read TGTGCCAGCAGTTTAAGGGACACGTCAAGTGAAGCTTTCTTT. This gives the protein CASSLRDTSSEAFF.